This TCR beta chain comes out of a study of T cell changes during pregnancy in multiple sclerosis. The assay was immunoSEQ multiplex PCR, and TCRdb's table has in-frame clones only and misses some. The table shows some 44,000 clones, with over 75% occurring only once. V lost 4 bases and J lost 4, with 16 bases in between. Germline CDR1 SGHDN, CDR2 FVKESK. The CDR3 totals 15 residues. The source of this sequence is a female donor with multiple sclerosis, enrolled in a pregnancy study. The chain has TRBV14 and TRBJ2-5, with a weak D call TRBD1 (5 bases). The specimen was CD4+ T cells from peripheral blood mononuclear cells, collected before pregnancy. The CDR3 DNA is TGTGCCAGCAGCCCGACTTATGACAGACCAGAGACCCAGTACTTC. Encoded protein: CASSPTYDRPETQYF.